Sequencing of this T cell receptor (beta chain) was carried out in a study of OX40 agonist ivuxolimab in advanced cancers. The table came from immunoSEQ multiplex PCR; TCRdb's copy has only in-frame clones and leaves some out. The sample carries about 76,000 clones, 80% to 90% recorded once. Germline V gene lookup returns CDR1 LGHNA and CDR2 YNFKEQ. Trimming took 0 bases from V and 6 from J; bases not matched to a gene: 3. The CDR3 runs 14 residues. A word on this clone: Its cognate antigen is unknown.

General study points: On average, CD8+ T cells had more expanded clones than CD4+.

People who had autoimmune disease history or systemic immunosuppression were excluded. Sequenced material: CD4+ or CD8+ T cells sorted from blood, taken in a trial of the OX40 agonist ivuxolimab. This sequence joins TRBV4-2 and TRBJ2-3, with 7 bases aligning to TRBD2. The sequence derives from an adult with an advanced solid tumor such as melanoma, head and neck, liver or kidney cancer. DNA of the CDR3: TGTGCCAGCAGCCAAGATGGGGGAGGGGATACGCAGTATTTT. This translates into CASSQDGGGDTQYF.